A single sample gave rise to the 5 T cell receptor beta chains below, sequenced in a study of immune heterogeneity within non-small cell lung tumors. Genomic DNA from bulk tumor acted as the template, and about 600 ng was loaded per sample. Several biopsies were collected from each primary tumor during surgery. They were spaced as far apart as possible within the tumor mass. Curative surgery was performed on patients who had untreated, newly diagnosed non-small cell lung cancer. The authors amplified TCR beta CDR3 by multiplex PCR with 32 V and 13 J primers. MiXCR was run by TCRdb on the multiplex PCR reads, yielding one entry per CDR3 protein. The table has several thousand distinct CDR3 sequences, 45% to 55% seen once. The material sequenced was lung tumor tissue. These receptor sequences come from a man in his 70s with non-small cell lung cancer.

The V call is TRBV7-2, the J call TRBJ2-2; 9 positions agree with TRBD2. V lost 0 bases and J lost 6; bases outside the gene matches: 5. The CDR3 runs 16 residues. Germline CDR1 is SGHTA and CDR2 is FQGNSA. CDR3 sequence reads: CASSLAGTSRAGELFF. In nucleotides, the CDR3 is TGTGCCAGCAGCTTAGCGGGGACTAGCCGCGCCGGGGAGCTGTTTTTT.

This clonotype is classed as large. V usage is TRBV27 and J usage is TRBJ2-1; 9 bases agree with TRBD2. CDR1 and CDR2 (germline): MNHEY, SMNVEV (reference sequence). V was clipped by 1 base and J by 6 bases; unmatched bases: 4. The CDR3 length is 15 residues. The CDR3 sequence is CASSLYSGSGNEQFF. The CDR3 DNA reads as TGTGCCAGCAGTTTATATAGCGGGAGCGGCAATGAGCAGTTCTTC.

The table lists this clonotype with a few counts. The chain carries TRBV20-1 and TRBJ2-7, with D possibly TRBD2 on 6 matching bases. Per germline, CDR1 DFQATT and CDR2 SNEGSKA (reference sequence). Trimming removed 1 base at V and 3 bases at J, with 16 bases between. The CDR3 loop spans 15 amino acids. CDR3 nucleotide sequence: TGCAGTGCTAGAGGGGGGGACGGCAGAGTCTACGAGCAGTACTTC. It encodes CSARGGDGRVYEQYF.

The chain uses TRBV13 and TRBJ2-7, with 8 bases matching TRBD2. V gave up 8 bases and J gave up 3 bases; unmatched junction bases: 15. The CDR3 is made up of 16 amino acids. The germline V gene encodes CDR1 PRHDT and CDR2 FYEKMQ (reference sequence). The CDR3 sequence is CASRARGSGTNYEQYF. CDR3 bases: TGTGCCAGCCGAGCCCGAGGTAGCGGGACCAACTACGAGCAGTACTTC.

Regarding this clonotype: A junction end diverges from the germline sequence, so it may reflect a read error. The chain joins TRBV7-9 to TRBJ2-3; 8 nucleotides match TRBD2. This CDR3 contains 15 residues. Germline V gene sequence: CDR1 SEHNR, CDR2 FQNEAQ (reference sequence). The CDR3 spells CASASRAGALDTEYF. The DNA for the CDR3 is TGTGCCAGCGCCTCCCGAGCGGGAGCGTTAGATACGGAGTATTTT. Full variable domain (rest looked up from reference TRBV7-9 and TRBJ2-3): DTGVSQNPRHKITKRGQNVTFRCDPISEHNRLYWYRQTLGQGPEFLTYFQNEAQLEKSRLLSDRFSAERPKGSFSTLEIQRTEQGDSAMYLCASASRAGALDTEYFGPGTRLTVL.